Sequencing of this TCR beta chain was carried out in a study of T cell changes during pregnancy in multiple sclerosis. Trimming took off 7 bases at V and 0 bases at J, with 9 bases between the two ends. Germline V gene data show CDR1 as LNHDA and CDR2 as SQIVND (reference sequence). The CDR3 extends over 14 amino acids. This table comes from immunoSEQ multiplex PCR, and its TCRdb copy is limited to in-frame clones, with some not included. The data show some 120,000 clones, with roughly 90% seen just once and about 1.5% held by the top ten. This TCR derives from a female donor with multiple sclerosis, enrolled in a pregnancy study. The J gene is TRBJ2-2, the V gene TRBV19; D unresolved. This sample comprised peripheral blood, obtained in the third trimester of pregnancy. CDR3 amino acids: CASTPSTNTGELFF. CDR3 nucleotide sequence: TGTGCCAGTACGCCTAGTACGAACACCGGGGAGCTGTTTTTT.